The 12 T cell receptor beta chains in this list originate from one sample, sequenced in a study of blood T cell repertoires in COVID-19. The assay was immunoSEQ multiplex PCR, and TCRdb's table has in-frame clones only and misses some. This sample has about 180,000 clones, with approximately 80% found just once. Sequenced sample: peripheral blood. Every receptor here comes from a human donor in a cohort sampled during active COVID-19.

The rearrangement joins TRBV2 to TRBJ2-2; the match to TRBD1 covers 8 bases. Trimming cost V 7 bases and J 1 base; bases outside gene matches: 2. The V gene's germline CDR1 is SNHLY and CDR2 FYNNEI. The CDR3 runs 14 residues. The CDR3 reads CASTGQVNTGELFF. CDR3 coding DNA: TGTGCCAGCACGGGACAGGTGAACACCGGGGAGCTGTTTTTT.

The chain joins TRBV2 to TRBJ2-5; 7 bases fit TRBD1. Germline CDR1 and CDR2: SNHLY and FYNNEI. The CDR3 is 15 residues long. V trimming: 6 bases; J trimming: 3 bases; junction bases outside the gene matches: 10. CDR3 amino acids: CASRATGIGKETQYF. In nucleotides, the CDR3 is TGTGCCAGCAGGGCGACAGGGATCGGGAAAGAGACCCAGTACTTC.

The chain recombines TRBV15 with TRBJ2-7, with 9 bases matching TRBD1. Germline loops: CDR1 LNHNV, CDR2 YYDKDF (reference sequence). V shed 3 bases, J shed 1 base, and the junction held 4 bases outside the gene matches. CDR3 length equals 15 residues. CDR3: CATSRRGQGSYEQYF. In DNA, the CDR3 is TGTGCCACCAGCAGGCGGGGACAGGGTTCCTACGAGCAGTACTTC.

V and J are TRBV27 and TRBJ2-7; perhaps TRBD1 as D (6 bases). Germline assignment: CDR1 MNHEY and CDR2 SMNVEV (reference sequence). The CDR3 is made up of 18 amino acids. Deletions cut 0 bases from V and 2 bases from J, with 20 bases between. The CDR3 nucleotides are TGTGCCAGCAGTTTATCGGAGGTGCAGGGGCCCTTAACCTACGAGCAGTACTTC. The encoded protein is CASSLSEVQGPLTYEQYF.

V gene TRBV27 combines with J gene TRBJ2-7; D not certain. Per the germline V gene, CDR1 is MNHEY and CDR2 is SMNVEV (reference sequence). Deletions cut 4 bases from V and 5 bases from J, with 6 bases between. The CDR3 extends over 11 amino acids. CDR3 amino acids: CASSSLHEQYF. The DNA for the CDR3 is TGTGCCAGCAGTTCCCTCCACGAGCAGTACTTC.

DNA for the CDR3: TGTGCCAGCAACCCACGGGGGGTCCCCACAGATACGCAGTATTTT. It encodes CASNPRGVPTDTQYF. The chain joins TRBV28 to TRBJ2-3, with 7 positions matching TRBD2. The germline gives CDR1 MDHEN, CDR2 SYDVKM. The J segment lost 2 bases and the V segment lost 7 bases, leaving 9 bases of the junction unmatched. This CDR3 is 15 amino acids long. Looking up the rest from reference TRBV28 and TRBJ2-3 gives the full variable domain: DVKVTQSSRYLVKRTGEKVFLECVQDMDHENMFWYRQDPGLGLRLIYFSYDVKMKEKGDIPEGYSVSREKKERFSLILESASTNQTSMYLCASNPRGVPTDTQYFGPGTRLTVL.

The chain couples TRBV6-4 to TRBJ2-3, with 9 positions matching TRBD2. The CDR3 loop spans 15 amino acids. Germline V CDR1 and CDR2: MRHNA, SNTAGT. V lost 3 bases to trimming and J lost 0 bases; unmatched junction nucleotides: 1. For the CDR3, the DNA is TGTGCCAGCAGTGAAAGCGGGGGGAGCACAGATACGCAGTATTTT. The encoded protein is CASSESGGSTDTQYF.

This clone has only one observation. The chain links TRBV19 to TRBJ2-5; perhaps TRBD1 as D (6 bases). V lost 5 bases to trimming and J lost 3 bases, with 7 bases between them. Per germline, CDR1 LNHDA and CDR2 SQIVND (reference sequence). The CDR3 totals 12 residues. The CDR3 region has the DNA TGTGCCAGTAGTCGGACAGAAGAGACCCAGTACTTC. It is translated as CASSRTEETQYF.

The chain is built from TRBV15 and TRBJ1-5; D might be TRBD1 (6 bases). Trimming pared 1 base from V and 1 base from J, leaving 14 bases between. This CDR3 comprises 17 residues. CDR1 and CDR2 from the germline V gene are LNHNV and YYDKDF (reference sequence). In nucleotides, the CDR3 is TGTGCCACCAGCAGAGGAGGGGGAGTAGGGAGCAATCAGCCCCAGCATTTT. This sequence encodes CATSRGGGVGSNQPQHF.

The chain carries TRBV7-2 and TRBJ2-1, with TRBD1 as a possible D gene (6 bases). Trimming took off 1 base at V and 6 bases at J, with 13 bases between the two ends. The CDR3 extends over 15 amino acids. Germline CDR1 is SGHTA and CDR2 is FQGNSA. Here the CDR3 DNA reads TGTGCCAGCAGCTTAGAACAGGGTATCGGCAATGAGCAGTTCTTC. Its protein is CASSLEQGIGNEQFF.

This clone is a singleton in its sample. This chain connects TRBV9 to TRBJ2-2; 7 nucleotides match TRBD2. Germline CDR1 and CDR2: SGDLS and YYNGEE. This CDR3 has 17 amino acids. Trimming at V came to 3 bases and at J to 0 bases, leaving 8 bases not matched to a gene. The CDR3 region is CASSEHRGGPNTGELFF. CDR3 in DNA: TGTGCCAGCAGCGAACATCGCGGGGGTCCGAACACCGGGGAGCTGTTTTTT.

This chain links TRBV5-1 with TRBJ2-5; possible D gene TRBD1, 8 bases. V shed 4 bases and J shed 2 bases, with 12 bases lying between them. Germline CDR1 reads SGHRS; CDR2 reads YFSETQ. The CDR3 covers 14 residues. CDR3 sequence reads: CASSSGTGQETQYF. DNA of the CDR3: TGCGCCAGCAGCAGCGGGACAGGACAAGAGACCCAGTACTTC.